This entry lists 18 T cell receptor beta chains sequenced from one sample in a study of blood T cell repertoires in COVID-19. Sequencing was performed with immunoSEQ multiplex PCR; in TCRdb, only in-frame clones are kept and a portion is missing. The repertoire consists of about 150,000 clones, with roughly four fifths occurring once and the leading ten covering under 2%. Sequences were obtained from peripheral blood. These receptors all stem from a man older than 75 with acute or convalescent COVID-19.

The CDR3 loop reads CASSQVSSRRGNTIYF. For the CDR3, the DNA is TGTGCCAGCAGCCAAGTCTCATCTCGCCGGGGAAACACCATATATTTT. This chain joins TRBV14 and TRBJ1-3; no firm D call. Germline V gives CDR1 SGHDN, CDR2 FVKESK. V lost 1 base, J lost 4 bases, and 14 bases lay in between. The CDR3 is 16 residues long.

V gene TRBV5-1 combines with J gene TRBJ2-3, with TRBD1 as a possible D gene (5 bases). Trimming removed 0 bases from V and 2 bases from J, with 13 bases in between. Germline values: CDR1 SGHRS, CDR2 YFSETQ. This CDR3 comprises 16 residues. This chain's CDR3 is CASSLEGRGITDTQYF. The CDR3 bases are TGCGCCAGCAGCTTGGAAGGTAGGGGAATCACAGATACGCAGTATTTT.

The chain carries TRBV7-9 and TRBJ1-5; D gene uncertain. The CDR3 is 14 amino acids. V lost 1 base and J 3 bases, leaving 7 bases between the germline ends. Germline V lookup: CDR1 SEHNR, CDR2 FQNEAQ (reference sequence). The CDR3 DNA follows: TGTGCCAGCAGCTTAGGTAGTTTCAATCAGCCCCAGCATTTT. Translating it yields CASSLGSFNQPQHF.

The V call is TRBV7-2, the J call TRBJ1-2, with D hard to call. The germline V gene encodes CDR1 SGHTA and CDR2 FQGNSA. CDR3 length equals 13 residues. Deletions cut 5 bases from V and 6 bases from J, with 13 bases between. Written as DNA, the CDR3 is TGTGCCAGCAGCCCGGGGAGCGGCAATGGCTACACCTTC. Residues: CASSPGSGNGYTF.

The V and J genes are TRBV6-5 and TRBJ2-3, with D unresolved. The CDR3 covers 16 residues. Germline V gene data show CDR1 as MNHEY and CDR2 as SVGAGI. V lost 0 bases to trimming and J lost 5 bases, with 15 bases between them. CDR3 nucleotides: TGTGCCAGCAGTTACTCTTCCTCCAGCGCGCGAGATACGCAGTATTTT. Its translation is CASSYSSSSARDTQYF.

This clone was detected a few times. V usage is TRBV7-8 and J usage is TRBJ2-7; 9 nucleotides agree with TRBD1. Unmatched junction bases numbered 4, after V lost 4 bases and J lost 6 bases. The CDR3 spans 13 residues. From germline, CDR1 is SGHVS and CDR2 FQNEAQ. CDR3 region: CASSSGGQGEQYV. Written as DNA, the CDR3 is TGTGCCAGCAGCTCCGGGGGACAGGGCGAGCAGTACGTC.

This chain connects TRBV10-3 to TRBJ1-1; 7 bases map to TRBD1. Germline V gene sequence: CDR1 ENHRY, CDR2 SYGVKD. Trimming at V came to 6 bases and at J to 1 base, leaving 2 bases not matched to a gene. The length of the CDR3 is 13 residues. Written as DNA, the CDR3 is TGTGCCATCAGGGGGGACAGGAACACTGAAGCTTTCTTT. The encoded protein is CAIRGDRNTEAFF.

DNA of the CDR3: TGCGCCAGCAGCTTGGGAGGACTAGCGGGGGGAGAGACCCAGTACTTC. The encoded protein is CASSLGGLAGGETQYF. The chain carries TRBV5-1 and TRBJ2-5; 14 bases match TRBD2. After removal of 0 bases from V and 4 bases from J, the junction contained 2 bases not matched to a gene. CDR3 length: 16 residues. The V gene's germline CDR1 is SGHRS and CDR2 YFSETQ.

The genes are TRBV5-5 and TRBJ1-5; D possibly corresponds to TRBD1 (5 bases). The V end was cut by 4 bases, the J end by 4 bases, with 9 bases between. The germline V gene encodes CDR1 SGHKS and CDR2 YYEKEE (reference sequence). This CDR3 spans 13 amino acids. The DNA for the CDR3 is TGTGCCAGCAGCAACCCAGGGAATCAGCCCCAGCATTTT. Protein sequence: CASSNPGNQPQHF. The full variable domain, its missing parts supplied by reference TRBV5-5 and TRBJ1-5, is DAGVTQSPTHLIKTRGQQVTLRCSPISGHKSVSWYQQVLGQGPQFIFQYYEKEERGRGNFPDRFSARQFPNYSSELNVNALLLGDSALYLCASSNPGNQPQHFGDGTRLSIL.

The V gene is TRBV9, the J gene TRBJ2-5, with TRBD1 identical over 7 bases. Germline V gene data show CDR1 as SGDLS and CDR2 as YYNGEE. V shed 4 bases and J 5 bases; nucleotides not matched to a gene: 11. This CDR3 is built from 15 residues. The CDR3 spells CASSPASTGRETQYF. CDR3 bases: TGTGCCAGCAGCCCCGCATCGACAGGGCGGGAGACCCAGTACTTC. The full variable domain, its missing parts supplied by reference TRBV9 and TRBJ2-5, is DSGVTQTPKHLITATGQRVTLRCSPRSGDLSVYWYQQSLDQGLQFLIQYYNGEERAKGNILERFSAQQFPDLHSELNLSSLELGDSALYFCASSPASTGRETQYFGPGTRLLVL.

This chain connects TRBV7-2 to TRBJ1-2; 10 positions agree with TRBD1. Germline CDR1 SGHTA, CDR2 FQGNSA. J gave up 4 bases and V 4 bases, and 6 bases lay outside the gene matches. The CDR3 is 15 residues long. The CDR3 reads CASSYTGQGLYGYTF. Written as DNA, the CDR3 is TGTGCCAGCAGCTACACGGGACAGGGGCTCTATGGCTACACCTTC.

The rearrangement uses TRBV2 and TRBJ2-1; D might be TRBD1 (8 bases). The V gene's germline CDR1 is SNHLY and CDR2 FYNNEI. The CDR3 spans 15 residues. The V and J ends lost 1 base and 3 bases respectively, with 10 bases between them. This CDR3 is CASSEDRGGYNEQFF. The CDR3 nucleotides read TGTGCCAGCAGTGAAGACAGGGGGGGCTACAATGAGCAGTTCTTC.

The rearrangement links TRBV28 to TRBJ2-7, with 8 nucleotides matching TRBD1. This CDR3 has 15 residues. Trimming at V came to 5 bases and at J to 0 bases, leaving 6 bases not matched to a gene. In germline, CDR1 is MDHEN, CDR2 SYDVKM. CDR3 sequence reads: CASSLTGGSSYEQYV. Written as DNA, the CDR3 is TGTGCCAGCAGTCTTACAGGGGGGAGCTCCTACGAGCAGTACGTC.

The V gene is TRBV5-1, the J gene TRBJ1-1; D is unresolved. The V gene's germline CDR1 is SGHRS and CDR2 YFSETQ. This CDR3 is 15 amino acids long. Trimming cost V 4 bases and J 0 bases, with 13 bases left between them. CDR3 sequence reads: CASSLGGKMNTEAFF. CDR3 nucleotide sequence: TGCGCCAGCAGCCTGGGAGGGAAGATGAACACTGAAGCTTTCTTT.

This chain joins TRBV18 and TRBJ1-1; the D gene is possibly TRBD1 (6 bases). V was trimmed by 5 bases and J by 1 base, leaving 8 bases between them. The CDR3 has 13 residues. The germline CDR1 and CDR2 sequences are KGHSH and LQKENI. The chain's CDR3 is CASSVDRNTEAFF. The DNA for the CDR3 is TGTGCCAGCTCAGTGGACAGGAACACTGAAGCTTTCTTT.

The chain joins TRBV5-5 to TRBJ1-1; possibly TRBD1 for D (5 bases). Trimming left V 6 bases short and J 2 bases short, with 17 bases between. Germline CDR1 SGHKS, CDR2 YYEKEE (reference sequence). The length of the CDR3 is 15 residues. CDR3 nucleotides: TGTGCCAGCACCACAGAACAGGTCTATAACACTGAAGCTTTCTTT. It codes for CASTTEQVYNTEAFF.

This clone was observed once. The chain links TRBV6-4 to TRBJ2-1; D might be TRBD2 (6 bases). This CDR3 comprises 15 residues. Trimming took off 3 bases at V and 4 bases at J, with 13 bases between the two ends. CDR1 and CDR2 (germline): MRHNA, SNTAGT. For the CDR3, the DNA is TGTGCCAGCAGTGAACGGCGGGGTGGGTACAATGAGCAGTTCTTC. As protein: CASSERRGGYNEQFF.

This clone was detected only once. J is TRBJ2-3 and V is TRBV19; TRBD2 agrees at 7 bases. The CDR3 sequence is 16 residues long. Trimming took 7 bases from V and 0 from J; bases not matched to a gene: 10. Germline lookup yields CDR1 LNHDA and CDR2 SQIVND (reference sequence). CDR3 residues: CASTPGGRASTDTQYF. CDR3 coding DNA: TGTGCCAGTACCCCAGGTGGGAGGGCGAGCACAGATACGCAGTATTTT.